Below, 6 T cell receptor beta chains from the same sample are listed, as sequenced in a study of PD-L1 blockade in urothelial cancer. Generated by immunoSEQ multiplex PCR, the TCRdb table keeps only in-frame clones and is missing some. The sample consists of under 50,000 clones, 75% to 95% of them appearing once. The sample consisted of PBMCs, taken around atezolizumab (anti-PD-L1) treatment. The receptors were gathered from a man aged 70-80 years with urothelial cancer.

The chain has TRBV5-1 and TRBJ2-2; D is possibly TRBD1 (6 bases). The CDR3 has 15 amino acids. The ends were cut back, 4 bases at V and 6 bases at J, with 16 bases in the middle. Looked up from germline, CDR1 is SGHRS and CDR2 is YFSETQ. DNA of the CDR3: TGCGCCAGCAGCCAGCTACTGAGGACAGCCGGGGAGCTGTTTTTT. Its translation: CASSQLLRTAGELFF.

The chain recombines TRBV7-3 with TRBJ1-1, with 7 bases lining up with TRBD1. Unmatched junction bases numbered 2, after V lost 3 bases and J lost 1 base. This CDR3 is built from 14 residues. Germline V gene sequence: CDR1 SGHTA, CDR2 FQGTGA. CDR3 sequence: CASSLTGRNTEAFF. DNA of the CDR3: TGTGCCAGCAGCTTGACAGGGAGGAACACTGAAGCTTTCTTT.

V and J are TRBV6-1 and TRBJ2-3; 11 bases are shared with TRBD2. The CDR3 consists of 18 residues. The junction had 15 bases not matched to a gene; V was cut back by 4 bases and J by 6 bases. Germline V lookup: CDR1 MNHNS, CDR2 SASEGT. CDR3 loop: CASSALAGVGSGTDTQYF. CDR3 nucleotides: TGTGCCAGCAGTGCACTAGCGGGAGTAGGCTCTGGTACCGATACGCAGTATTTT.

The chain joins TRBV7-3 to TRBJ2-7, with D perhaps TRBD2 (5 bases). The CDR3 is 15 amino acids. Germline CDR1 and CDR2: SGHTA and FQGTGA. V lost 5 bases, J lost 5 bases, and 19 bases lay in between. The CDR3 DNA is TGTGCCAGCAGCCCAACCAGTGGGAGTAGCCACGAGCAGTACTTC. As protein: CASSPTSGSSHEQYF.

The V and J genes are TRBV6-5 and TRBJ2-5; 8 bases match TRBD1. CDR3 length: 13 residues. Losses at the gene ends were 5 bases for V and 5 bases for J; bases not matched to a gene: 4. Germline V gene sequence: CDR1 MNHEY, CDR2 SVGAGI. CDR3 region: CASSQGAWETQYF. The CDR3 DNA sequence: TGTGCCAGCAGTCAGGGGGCATGGGAGACCCAGTACTTC.

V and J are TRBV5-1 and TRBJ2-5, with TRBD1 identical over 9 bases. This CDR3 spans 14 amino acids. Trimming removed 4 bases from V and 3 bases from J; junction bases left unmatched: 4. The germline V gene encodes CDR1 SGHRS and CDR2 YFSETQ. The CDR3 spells CASSIWTGEETQYF. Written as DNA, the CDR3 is TGCGCCAGCAGCATCTGGACAGGGGAAGAGACCCAGTACTTC.